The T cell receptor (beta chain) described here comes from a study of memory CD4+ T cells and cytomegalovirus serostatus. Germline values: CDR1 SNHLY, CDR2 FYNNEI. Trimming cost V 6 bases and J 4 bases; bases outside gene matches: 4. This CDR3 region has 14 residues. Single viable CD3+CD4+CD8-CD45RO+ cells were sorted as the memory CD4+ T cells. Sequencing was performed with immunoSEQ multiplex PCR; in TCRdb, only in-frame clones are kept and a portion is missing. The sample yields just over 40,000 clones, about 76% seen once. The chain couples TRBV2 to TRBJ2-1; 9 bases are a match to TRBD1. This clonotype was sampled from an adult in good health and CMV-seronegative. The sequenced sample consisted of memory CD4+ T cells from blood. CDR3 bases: TGTGCCAGCAGAGGACAGGGGCCTTACAATGAGCAGTTCTTC. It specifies CASRGQGPYNEQFF. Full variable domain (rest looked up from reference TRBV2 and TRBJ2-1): EPEVTQTPSHQVTQMGQEVILRCVPISNHLYFYWYRQILGQKVEFLVSFYNNEISEKSEIFDDQFSVERPDGSNFTLKIRSTKLEDSAMYFCASRGQGPYNEQFFGPGTRLTVL.